This T cell receptor (beta chain) was found in a study of vaccination and CD4 T cells after COVID-19. The assay that was used to sequence DNA from cultured CD4+ T cells was the Oncomine TCR Beta short-read assay. Each CDR3 protein gets one entry after TCRdb re-called the PCR reads with MiXCR. Of about 19,000 distinct CDR3 sequences listed, 51% are singletons. This CDR3 is built from 12 residues. Germline lookup yields CDR1 SNHLY and CDR2 FYNNEI. Trimming pared 10 bases from V and 4 bases from J, leaving 14 bases between. Treatment specified: roughly 11-day PBMC culture with coronavirus spike peptide pools or control peptides (ViraFEST assay). Concerning this clonotype itself: The antigen is not known.

The TCR originated in a human donor who had recovered from COVID-19. The chain joins TRBV2 to TRBJ2-7; D unclear. The starting material was CD4+ T cells from blood, cultured in vitro, obtained before SARS-CoV-2 vaccination. The CDR3 sequence is CATSPTPYEQYF. The CDR3 nucleotides read TGTGCCACCTCCCCAACCCCGTACGAGCAGTACTTC.